A selection of T cell receptor beta chains follows, all from one sample in a study of blood T cell repertoires in COVID-19. TCRdb's table, derived via immunoSEQ multiplex PCR, lists solely in-frame clones and lacks some. Here the sample spans some 390,000 clones, around 87% being singletons. The source material was PBMCs or T cells enriched from blood (not recorded which). Receptors originate from a man aged 25 to 45 who had recovered from COVID-19. CDR3s include the opening cysteine and the closing phenylalanine or tryptophan. The order of the fields is CDR3 length, J gene, V gene, D gene, clone size, CDR3 DNA, CDR3 protein. A D gene is named only where the DNA matches it firmly. Clone sizes are given selectively: once, few, many, or a class where the clone is expanded.

16	TRBJ2-1	TRBV11-2	TRBD1	.	TGTGCCAGCAGCTCGTGGCAGGGGGCTACGGTGAATGAGCAGTTCTTC	CASSSWQGATVNEQFF
13	TRBJ1-2	TRBV3-1/TRBV3-2	.	.	TGTGCCAGCAGCCAAGGGGAGGAATATGGCTACACCTTC	CASSQGEEYGYTF
14	TRBJ2-1	TRBV27	.	.	TGTGCCAGCCGGACACCGTTATCGTACAATGAGCAGTTCTTC	CASRTPLSYNEQFF
15	TRBJ2-5	TRBV9	TRBD2	once	TGTGCCAGCAGCATAAGCGGGAGGGCTCGAGAGACCCAGTACTTC	CASSISGRARETQYF
11	TRBJ2-5	TRBV10-3	.	.	TGTGCCATCAGAAACAGGGTTAAGGGGTACTTC	CAIRNRVKGYF
13	TRBJ1-4	TRBV28	.	.	TGTGCCAGCAGTTTGGGAGCTAATGAAAAACTGTTTTTT	CASSLGANEKLFF
13	TRBJ1-1	TRBV5-6	.	.	TGTGCCAGCAGCTTCGTAGAACCCCCTGAAGCTTTCTTT	CASSFVEPPEAFF
14	TRBJ2-1	TRBV6-5	TRBD1	.	TGTGCCAGCCACGACAGGGCCCGAGGGAATGAGCAGTTCTTC	CASHDRARGNEQFF
14	TRBJ1-2	TRBV6-5	.	.	TGTGCCAGCAGTAGGGGGACACCCCTGAGTGGCTACACCTTC	CASSRGTPLSGYTF
11	TRBJ1-1	TRBV30	.	.	TGTGCCTGGAGCGTGGGGGGTGAAGCTTTCTTT	CAWSVGGEAFF
18	TRBJ1-4	TRBV2	.	.	TGTGCCAGCAGGCCTATAAGGACATATTCTCGGGCTAATGAAAAACTGTTTTTT	CASRPIRTYSRANEKLFF
16	TRBJ2-1	TRBV3-1/TRBV3-2	TRBD1	.	TGTGCCAGCAGCCCGACGATGGGACAGGGTGACAATGAGCAGTTCTTC	CASSPTMGQGDNEQFF
12	TRBJ1-1	TRBV29-1	.	once	TGCAGCGTTTACAGCATGAACACTGAAGCTTTCTTT	CSVYSMNTEAFF